Each of the 25 T cell receptor beta chains below was sequenced from the same sample in a study of response to subunit inactivated influenza vaccine. TCRdb called the RT-PCR reads again in MiXCR, with one record for every CDR3 protein. The sample includes under 950,000 distinct CDR3 sequences, approximately 22% of them seen just once. The source was PBMCs from blood, collected roughly 5 days after vaccination. These receptors were collected from a man aged 50-59 years who received an inactivated influenza vaccine.

The rearrangement joins TRBV5-5 to TRBJ2-1; D not resolved. The CDR3 totals 16 residues. With 4 bases removed from V and 4 bases from J, the gap between germline ends came to 18 bases. Looked up from germline, CDR1 is SGHKS and CDR2 is YYEKEE (reference sequence). For the CDR3, the DNA is TGTGCCAGCAGCGACTCCTTAACGAGACGTTACAATGAGCAGTTCTTC. Encoded protein: CASSDSLTRRYNEQFF.

This clonotype was counted many times. The chain employs TRBV10-3 and TRBJ2-5; no definite D call. Germline V CDR1 and CDR2: ENHRY, SYGVKD. The CDR3 runs 12 residues. V was pared by 2 bases and J by 5 bases, with 6 bases between. CDR3 nucleotide sequence: TGTGCCATCAGTGAGGCTGGTGAGACCCAGTACTTC. Its protein is CAISEAGETQYF.

This clonotype was counted many times. The gene calls are TRBV20-1 and TRBJ1-3; tentatively, D is TRBD1 (5 bases). Germline CDR1 DFQATT, CDR2 SNEGSKA (reference sequence). V lost 3 bases to trimming and J lost 4 bases, with 16 bases between them. The CDR3 totals 15 residues. The CDR3 spells CSARGDVVAGNTIYF. The CDR3 DNA sequence: TGCAGTGCTAGGGGGGACGTAGTGGCCGGAAACACCATATATTTT.

The V call is TRBV5-1, the J call TRBJ2-1; no firm D call. Germline values: CDR1 SGHRS, CDR2 YFSETQ. V gave up 1 base and J gave up 2 bases, with 7 bases separating them. The CDR3 extends over 14 amino acids. The CDR3 sequence is CASSLSDTYNEQFF. As DNA, the CDR3 is TGCGCCAGCAGCTTGTCCGACACCTACAATGAGCAGTTCTTC.

Only a few counts were recorded for this clonotype. This chain links TRBV29-1 with TRBJ2-3; 10 nucleotides agree with TRBD2. The CDR3 has 17 amino acids. The germline CDR1 and CDR2 sequences are SQVTM and ANQGSEA. Trimming at V came to 3 bases and at J to 6 bases, leaving 15 bases not matched to a gene. CDR3 residues: CSVEWEVWLAGVDTQYF. The CDR3 nucleotides read TGCAGCGTTGAGTGGGAGGTTTGGCTAGCGGGGGTGGATACGCAGTATTTT.

This chain uses TRBV3-1 with TRBJ1-2, with D maybe TRBD1 (5 bases). With 4 bases removed from V and 4 bases from J, the gap between germline ends came to 10 bases. The germline V gene has CDR1 LGHDT and CDR2 YNNKEL (reference sequence). CDR3 length: 13 residues. The CDR3 protein is CASSPRTSYGYTF. Written as DNA, the CDR3 is TGTGCCAGCAGCCCTCGGACAAGCTATGGCTACACCTTC.

There are a few counts of this clonotype. The CDR3 sequence: CAISEGPGQGYGYTF. The CDR3 DNA is TGTGCCATCAGTGAGGGCCCGGGACAGGGTTATGGCTACACCTTC. V usage is TRBV10-3 and J usage is TRBJ1-2, with TRBD1 identical over 9 bases. The CDR3 covers 15 residues. With 2 bases clipped from V and 5 bases from J, the junction kept 6 bases outside the gene matches. The germline V gene has CDR1 ENHRY and CDR2 SYGVKD.

The chain is built from TRBV12-3 or TRBV12-4 and TRBJ2-3; 7 bases align to TRBD1. CDR3 size: 11 residues. V shed 8 bases and J 14 bases; nucleotides not matched to a gene: 10. CDR3 protein: CASLGTAGRYF. The CDR3 DNA is TGTGCCAGCCTTGGGACAGCCGGTCGGTATTTT.

The J gene is TRBJ2-1, the V gene TRBV7-8, with TRBD1 matching over 7 bases. Germline lookup yields CDR1 SGHVS and CDR2 FQNEAQ. The CDR3 is 17 amino acids. Germline trimming cut 2 bases from V and 1 base from J; bases unmatched to any gene: 8. The CDR3, as DNA: TGTGCCAGCAGCTTAATCTTTCGGGGACAGTCCTACAATGAGCAGTTCTTC. Translating it yields CASSLIFRGQSYNEQFF.

This chain connects TRBV29-1 to TRBJ2-3; D perhaps matches TRBD1 (5 bases). Trimming took off 4 bases at V and 7 bases at J, with 12 bases between the two ends. Germline CDR1 is SQVTM and CDR2 is ANQGSEA. The CDR3 loop spans 12 amino acids. This CDR3 is CSVGERGNTQYF. CDR3 sequence (DNA): TGCAGCGTTGGGGAAAGGGGAAATACGCAGTATTTT.

This clonotype was seen ten or more times. The gene calls are TRBV6-1 and TRBJ1-5; a weak D match, TRBD1 (6 bases). This CDR3 region has 14 residues. Germline CDR1 reads MNHNS; CDR2 reads SASEGT. With 6 bases removed from V and 1 base from J, the gap between germline ends came to 10 bases. Here the CDR3 DNA reads TGTGCCAGCAGACGGGGACAAAGCAATCAGCCCCAGCATTTT. Its translation is CASRRGQSNQPQHF.

This clonotype was detected ten times or more. This chain joins TRBV7-9 and TRBJ2-2; D unresolved. The germline gives CDR1 SEHNR, CDR2 FQNEAQ (reference sequence). The CDR3 has 16 residues. Trimming left V 5 bases short and J 3 bases short, with 16 bases between. CDR3 amino acids: CASSNGLYGDTGELFF. CDR3 DNA sequence: TGTGCCAGCAGCAACGGTCTATACGGCGACACCGGGGAGCTGTTTTTT.

This clonotype turned up a few times. The chain uses TRBV7-6 and TRBJ2-1, with 12 bases lining up with TRBD2. CDR1 and CDR2 from the germline V gene are SGHVS and FNYEAQ. Unmatched junction bases numbered 4, after V lost 5 bases and J lost 5 bases. The CDR3 loop spans 15 amino acids. The CDR3 DNA is TGTGCCAGCAGCCTGACTAGCGGGAGAGACAATGAGCAGTTCTTC. Protein sequence: CASSLTSGRDNEQFF.

The chain uses TRBV15 and TRBJ1-2; 7 bases are shared with TRBD1. The CDR3 is 14 residues long. The junction had 8 bases not matched to a gene; V was cut back by 5 bases and J by 5 bases. Germline values: CDR1 LNHNV, CDR2 YYDKDF (reference sequence). The CDR3 DNA reads as TGTGCCACCAGCGGGGACCTGACAGGGTATGGCTACACCTTC. Translating gives CATSGDLTGYGYTF.

Only a few counts were recorded for this clonotype. J is TRBJ2-5 and V is TRBV29-1; 7 bases are shared with TRBD2. The CDR3 covers 14 residues. Trimming at V came to 8 bases and at J to 5 bases, leaving 14 bases not matched to a gene. The germline V gene encodes CDR1 SQVTM and CDR2 ANQGSEA. The DNA for the CDR3 is TGCAGCACCTTTGGAGGGAGGGCCCGGGAGACCCAGTACTTC. Its translation is CSTFGGRARETQYF.

The chain combines TRBV6-6 with TRBJ2-7; D may be TRBD1 (5 bases). CDR1 MNHNY and CDR2 SVGAGI come from the germline V gene (reference sequence). The V end lost 8 bases, the J end lost 3 bases, and 11 bases lay between the germline ends. The CDR3 extends over 12 amino acids. Written as DNA, the CDR3 is TGTGCCAGCCGCAGGGAAGACTACGAGCAGTACTTC. This gives the protein CASRREDYEQYF.

The rearrangement joins TRBV7-4 to TRBJ2-7, with D tentatively TRBD1 (6 bases). The V gene lost 5 bases and the J gene lost 2 bases, with 16 bases spanning the gap. Germline values: CDR1 SGHVT, CDR2 SQSDAQ. The CDR3 totals 15 residues. The CDR3 loop reads CASSLFDRMAYEQYF. The CDR3 DNA is TGTGCCAGCAGCCTATTTGACAGGATGGCCTACGAGCAGTACTTC.

This clonotype was counted only a few times. The V gene is TRBV11-2, the J gene TRBJ2-4; 8 bases match TRBD1. Germline assignment: CDR1 SGHAT and CDR2 FQNNGV. This CDR3 contains 15 residues. After removal of 5 bases from V and 7 bases from J, the junction contained 10 bases not matched to a gene. For the CDR3, the DNA is TGTGCCAGCAGCCTCGGACAGGGTTTAGGGAACATTCAGTACTTC. As protein: CASSLGQGLGNIQYF. Complete variable domain (other parts from reference TRBV11-2 and TRBJ2-4): EAGVAQSPRYKIIEKRQSVAFWCNPISGHATLYWYQQILGQGPKLLIQFQNNGVVDDSQLPKDRFSAERLKGVDSTLKIQPAKLEDSAVYLCASSLGQGLGNIQYFGAGTRLSVL.

This clonotype has at least ten counts. This CDR3 is CASSYRDRGLEQYF. The CDR3 nucleotides read TGTGCCAGCAGCTACCGGGACAGGGGGCTCGAGCAGTACTTC. The chain has TRBV5-5 and TRBJ2-7; 12 bases line up with TRBD1. The CDR3 runs 14 residues. V dropped 3 bases and J dropped 6; count of bases not matched to a gene: 4. Germline CDR1 is SGHKS and CDR2 is YYEKEE (reference sequence).

The V and J genes are TRBV27 and TRBJ2-6; the D is unclear. Trimming stripped 1 base from V and 9 bases from J, with 13 bases between. The CDR3 is 15 residues long. CDR1 is MNHEY and CDR2 is SMNVEV in the germline V gene (reference sequence). The CDR3 nucleotides read TGTGCCAGCAGTTTATACCTGACGAAAGGCAACGTCCTGACTTTC. Translated, it gives CASSLYLTKGNVLTF. The full variable domain, with the rest looked up from reference TRBV27 and TRBJ2-6, is EAQVTQNPRYLITVTGKKLTVTCSQNMNHEYMSWYRQDPGLGLRQIYYSMNVEVTDKGDVPEGYKVSRKEKRNFPLILESPSPNQTSLYFCASSLYLTKGNVLTFGAGSRLTVL.

This clonotype showed up just a few times. V gene TRBV20-1 combines with J gene TRBJ2-5, with TRBD1 identical over 10 bases. The CDR3 consists of 14 residues. J was trimmed by 3 bases and V by 4 bases; bases with no gene match: 5. Germline CDR1 is DFQATT and CDR2 is SNEGSKA (reference sequence). CDR3 DNA: TGCAGTGCTATCCGGGACAGGGGTAAAGAGACCCAGTACTTC. Translation: CSAIRDRGKETQYF.

The gene calls are TRBV11-2 and TRBJ2-1; D perhaps matches TRBD2 (5 bases). Trimming left V 0 bases short and J 6 bases short, with 15 bases between. The CDR3 spans 16 residues. The V gene's germline CDR1 is SGHAT and CDR2 FQNNGV. The CDR3 is CASSLEPLASINEQFF. The CDR3 DNA reads TGTGCCAGCAGCTTAGAGCCGCTAGCTTCTATCAATGAGCAGTTCTTC.

Only a few counts were recorded for this clonotype. The chain employs TRBV5-1 and TRBJ2-3, with 10 nucleotides matching TRBD2. CDR1 and CDR2 from the germline V gene are SGHRS and YFSETQ. The CDR3 loop spans 15 amino acids. Germline trimming cut 4 bases from V and 8 bases from J; bases unmatched to any gene: 10. Here the CDR3 DNA reads TGCGCCAGCAGCGCCCGGACTAGCGGATCTTTTACGCAGTATTTT. This translates into CASSARTSGSFTQYF.

The chain joins TRBV6-1 to TRBJ1-2; a weak D match, TRBD1 (5 bases). The CDR3 consists of 15 residues. Germline CDR1 reads MNHNS; CDR2 reads SASEGT. V lost 3 bases and J 6 bases, leaving 17 bases between the germline ends. In DNA, the CDR3 is TGTGCCAGCAGTGACCGACAGAAGGAACAGCATGGCTACACCTTC. Protein sequence: CASSDRQKEQHGYTF.

The genes are TRBV1 and TRBJ1-5; TRBD1 was called by the table and not checked on the DNA. TRBV1 is shown as a pseudogene. CDR3 length: 13 amino acids. This CDR3 is CTSYGQPYQPQHF. The CDR3 bases are TGCACCAGCTACGGACAGCCCTATCAGCCCCAGCATTTT.